The 32 T cell receptor beta chains in this list originate from one sample, sequenced in a study of control samples from healthy donors and cancer patients. Generated by immunoSEQ multiplex PCR, the TCRdb table keeps only in-frame clones and is missing some. The table lists around 94,000 clones, approximately 90% of them singletons. The source material was blood. These receptors were collected from a woman in her forties or fifties in good health.

This chain uses TRBV12-5 with TRBJ1-1; D is undetermined. In germline, CDR1 is LGHNT, CDR2 FRNRAP. This CDR3 has 13 residues. V lost 6 bases and J lost 1, with 9 bases in between. The CDR3 sequence is CASGPDPNTEAFF. The DNA for the CDR3 is TGTGCTAGTGGACCGGACCCGAACACTGAAGCTTTCTTT.

The chain recombines TRBV28 with TRBJ1-6; TRBD1 is a possible D gene (5 bases). Germline CDR1 is MDHEN and CDR2 is SYDVKM. V shed 3 bases and J shed 10 bases, with 16 bases lying between them. The CDR3 length is 15 residues. The CDR3 nucleotides read TGTGCCAGCAGTTTCTTGGAAGGGGTAGGATCACCCCTCCACTTT. It yields the protein CASSFLEGVGSPLHF.

The V and J genes are TRBV19 and TRBJ1-1; 8 bases align to TRBD1. The CDR3 sequence is 13 residues long. CDR1 is LNHDA and CDR2 is SQIVND in the germline V gene (reference sequence). V shed 9 bases and J 1 base; nucleotides not matched to a gene: 4. The CDR3 loop reads CASRTGGNTEAFF. DNA for the CDR3: TGTGCCAGCAGAACAGGGGGGAACACTGAAGCTTTCTTT.

The J gene is TRBJ1-2, the V gene TRBV2; 8 bases align to TRBD1. The CDR3 is 12 amino acids. J lost 8 bases, V lost 6 bases, and 5 bases had no gene match. Germline V gene sequence: CDR1 SNHLY, CDR2 FYNNEI. The CDR3 DNA follows: TGTGCCAGCAGGGACAGGGTCGTAGGCTACACCTTC. This codes for CASRDRVVGYTF.

This clone appeared once. The chain couples TRBV7-9 to TRBJ1-1; unclear D gene. Per germline, CDR1 SEHNR and CDR2 FQNEAQ (reference sequence). Trimming cost V 1 base and J 2 bases, with 8 bases left between them. The CDR3 spans 14 residues. The CDR3: CASSLGTPNTEAFF. The CDR3 nucleotides read TGTGCCAGCAGCTTAGGCACTCCCAACACTGAAGCTTTCTTT.

The chain joins TRBV11-2 to TRBJ2-7, with TRBD2 identical over 10 bases. Germline V gene lookup returns CDR1 SGHAT and CDR2 FQNNGV. V gave up 1 base and J gave up 6 bases; unmatched junction bases: 6. This CDR3 is 15 amino acids long. The CDR3 region is CASSLASGGAFEQYF. The CDR3 bases are TGTGCCAGCAGCTTAGCGAGCGGGGGGGCCTTCGAGCAGTACTTC. Filled out from reference TRBV11-2 and TRBJ2-7, the complete variable domain reads EAGVAQSPRYKIIEKRQSVAFWCNPISGHATLYWYQQILGQGPKLLIQFQNNGVVDDSQLPKDRFSAERLKGVDSTLKIQPAKLEDSAVYLCASSLASGGAFEQYFGPGTRLTVT.

The chain is built from TRBV13 and TRBJ2-7; 7 nucleotides agree with TRBD2. This CDR3 contains 15 residues. J gave up 0 bases and V 5 bases, and 7 bases lay outside the gene matches. CDR1 and CDR2 from the germline V gene are PRHDT and FYEKMQ (reference sequence). CDR3 region: CASSQTSPTSYEQYF. The DNA of the CDR3 is TGTGCCAGCAGCCAGACTAGCCCAACCTCCTACGAGCAGTACTTC. Full variable domain (missing parts from reference TRBV13 and TRBJ2-7): AAGVIQSPRHLIKEKRETATLKCYPIPRHDTVYWYQQGPGQDPQFLISFYEKMQSDKGSIPDRFSAQQFSDYHSELNMSSLELGDSALYFCASSQTSPTSYEQYFGPGTRLTVT.

V gene TRBV7-9 combines with J gene TRBJ2-5; 9 nucleotides agree with TRBD2. The germline V gene has CDR1 SEHNR and CDR2 FQNEAQ (reference sequence). This CDR3 contains 15 residues. The V segment lost 5 bases and the J segment 4 bases; nucleotides outside the gene matches: 8. The DNA of the CDR3 is TGTGCCAGCAGCCTGGGTGTTAGCGGGAGAGAGACCCAGTACTTC. Residues: CASSLGVSGRETQYF.

The rearrangement uses TRBV5-4 and TRBJ2-3, with TRBD2 matching over 11 bases. Looked up from germline, CDR1 is SGHNT and CDR2 is YYREEE (reference sequence). V was clipped by 4 bases and J by 5 bases; unmatched bases: 9. CDR3 length equals 16 residues. DNA of the CDR3: TGTGCCAGCAGCCCCTTAGCGGGGGGGCTAGGAGATACGCAGTATTTT. It specifies CASSPLAGGLGDTQYF.

In regard to this clone: One end of the junction is discordant with germline, which a read error may explain. The chain couples TRBV19 to TRBJ1-2; 8 nucleotides agree with TRBD1. CDR1 and CDR2 (germline): LNHDA, SQIVND (reference sequence). This CDR3 is built from 13 residues. The CDR3 DNA sequence: TGTGCCAGTAGTATTGGGACAGGCACTCGCTGGGCCTTC. The encoded protein is CASSIGTGTRWAF.

This sequence joins TRBV3-1 (or the pseudogene TRBV3-2) and TRBJ1-1; TRBD1 matches 7 bases. The CDR3 is 15 residues long. J was trimmed by 4 bases and V by 2 bases; bases with no gene match: 7. CDR1 and CDR2 from the germline V gene are LGHDT and YNNKEL (reference sequence). CDR3 DNA sequence: TGTGCCAGCAGCCAATTATTGACAGGGCCCACTGAAGCTTTCTTT. Its translation is CASSQLLTGPTEAFF.

The chain employs TRBV5-6 and TRBJ1-4; the D is unclear. The CDR3 has 14 amino acids. Germline assignment: CDR1 SGHDT and CDR2 YYEEEE. Deletions cut 0 bases from V and 8 bases from J, with 11 bases between. As DNA, the CDR3 is TGTGCCAGCAGCTTGGAACAGTCGGGGGAAAAACTGTTTTTT. Translation: CASSLEQSGEKLFF.

This chain connects TRBV5-6 to TRBJ1-5; unclear D gene. The V gene lost 3 bases and the J gene lost 1 base, with 11 bases spanning the gap. This CDR3 region has 15 residues. The germline V gene encodes CDR1 SGHDT and CDR2 YYEEEE. The CDR3 loop is CASSWGGPSNQPQHF. The CDR3 bases are TGTGCCAGCAGCTGGGGAGGGCCCAGCAATCAGCCCCAGCATTTT.

The chain has TRBV19 and TRBJ1-5; D is perhaps TRBD1 (5 bases). The ends were cut back, 6 bases at V and 2 bases at J, with 17 bases in the middle. The germline gives CDR1 LNHDA, CDR2 SQIVND (reference sequence). The CDR3 is made up of 16 amino acids. The CDR3 DNA follows: TGTGCCAGTAGGATCGGAGGGGTAATTGGCAATCAGCCCCAGCATTTT. It yields the protein CASRIGGVIGNQPQHF.

The chain recombines TRBV7-2 with TRBJ1-3; no clear D. The V gene's germline CDR1 is SGHTA and CDR2 FQGNSA. Trimming cost V 5 bases and J 4 bases, with 12 bases left between them. The CDR3 runs to 14 residues. The CDR3 DNA is TGTGCCAGCAGCACAGTATTAGCCGGAAACACCATATATTTT. This gives the protein CASSTVLAGNTIYF.

This clone was counted a few times. The chain carries TRBV12-3 or TRBV12-4 and TRBJ1-2; the match to TRBD1 covers 7 bases. Trimming took 3 bases from V and 5 from J; bases not matched to a gene: 3. This CDR3 has 13 amino acids. The CDR3 DNA sequence: TGTGCCAGCAGTTTTGACAGGGTATATGGCTACACCTTC. It is translated as CASSFDRVYGYTF.

This clone appeared once. V and J are TRBV6-6 and TRBJ1-1; D may be TRBD1 (5 bases). Germline CDR1 is MNHNY and CDR2 is SVGAGI (reference sequence). The CDR3 consists of 11 residues. Trimming removed 7 bases from V and 4 bases from J, with 7 bases in between. CDR3 sequence: CASTGGTEAFF. DNA for the CDR3: TGTGCCAGCACGGGGGGCACTGAAGCTTTCTTT.

Written as DNA, the CDR3 is TGTGCCAGCAGCCAAGATTCTCGGACAGGTGCGGGTGAAAAACTGTTTTTT. Its translation: CASSQDSRTGAGEKLFF. J is TRBJ1-4 and V is TRBV4-2; 7 bases fit TRBD1. CDR3 size: 17 residues. Trimming at V came to 0 bases and at J to 7 bases, leaving 11 bases not matched to a gene. Germline CDR1 LGHNA, CDR2 YNFKEQ.

The J gene is TRBJ2-3, the V gene TRBV19; D gene ambiguous. V gave up 0 bases and J gave up 4 bases, with 11 bases separating them. The V gene's germline CDR1 is LNHDA and CDR2 SQIVND (reference sequence). The CDR3 totals 15 residues. The CDR3 sequence: CASSIDLDLPDTQYF. CDR3 DNA: TGTGCCAGTAGTATAGATCTAGACCTACCAGATACGCAGTATTTT.

V usage is TRBV19 and J usage is TRBJ1-1, with D maybe TRBD1 (5 bases). The V gene's germline CDR1 is LNHDA and CDR2 SQIVND (reference sequence). The length of the CDR3 is 14 residues. V lost 6 bases to trimming and J lost 6 bases, with 17 bases between them. CDR3 protein: CASSRSDWGAEAFF. CDR3 DNA sequence: TGTGCCAGTAGCCGGAGTGATTGGGGCGCTGAAGCTTTCTTT.

This clone occurred a few times. The chain recombines TRBV5-4 with TRBJ2-3, with a weak D call TRBD2 (7 bases). CDR3 length: 16 amino acids. CDR1 is SGHNT, CDR2 YYREEE, per germline (reference sequence). The V end was cut by 4 bases, the J end by 2 bases, with 17 bases between. In nucleotides, the CDR3 is TGTGCCAGCAGCCCCGGAGGGGCGGGGGCCACAGATACGCAGTATTTT. It yields the protein CASSPGGAGATDTQYF.

V and J are TRBV14 and TRBJ2-1; maybe TRBD2 (6 bases). The V gene lost 3 bases and the J gene lost 12 bases, with 15 bases spanning the gap. The CDR3 runs to 13 residues. In germline, CDR1 is SGHDN, CDR2 FVKESK. CDR3 DNA sequence: TGTGCCAGCAGCCACTCACCGGGACTCTGGCAGTTCTTC. This encodes CASSHSPGLWQFF.

The chain is built from TRBV7-9 and TRBJ1-4; no reliable D call. Trimming removed 1 base from V and 0 bases from J, with 9 bases in between. The CDR3 is 16 residues long. Germline lookup yields CDR1 SEHNR and CDR2 FQNEAQ (reference sequence). CDR3 bases: TGTGCCAGCAGCTTAGAAAGCCCCTCAACTAATGAAAAACTGTTTTTT. It yields the protein CASSLESPSTNEKLFF. The full variable domain, in which reference TRBV7-9 and TRBJ1-4 provide the parts outside the CDR3, is DTGVSQNPRHKITKRGQNVTFRCDPISEHNRLYWYRQTLGQGPEFLTYFQNEAQLEKSRLLSDRFSAERPKGSFSTLEIQRTEQGDSAMYLCASSLESPSTNEKLFFGSGTQLSVL.

The CDR3 region has the DNA TGTGCCAGCAGTGAGCTCCGGACTAGCGGGAGTTACAATGAGCAGTTCTTC. It translates to CASSELRTSGSYNEQFF. This chain links TRBV6-1 with TRBJ2-1; 13 bases fit TRBD2. Germline assignment: CDR1 MNHNS and CDR2 SASEGT. V lost 3 bases and J lost 4; bases outside the gene matches: 6. The length of the CDR3 is 17 residues.

The V gene is TRBV7-2, the J gene TRBJ1-1; D is undetermined. The CDR3 totals 14 residues. Germline CDR1 is SGHTA and CDR2 is FQGNSA. Trimming pared 5 bases from V and 1 base from J, leaving 11 bases between. The CDR3 DNA sequence: TGTGCCAGCAGCCTTGGCGCCTGGAACACTGAAGCTTTCTTT. This translates into CASSLGAWNTEAFF.

This chain joins TRBV29-1 and TRBJ2-2; 7 nucleotides agree with TRBD2. CDR1 SQVTM and CDR2 ANQGSEA come from the germline V gene. Germline trimming cut 6 bases from V and 0 bases from J; bases unmatched to any gene: 7. This CDR3 comprises 15 residues. The CDR3 DNA reads TGCAGCGTCTCTCCGGGGGGAACGAACACCGGGGAGCTGTTTTTT. The encoded protein is CSVSPGGTNTGELFF.

The chain is built from TRBV11-1 and TRBJ2-1, with 10 bases that match TRBD2. After removal of 4 bases from V and 8 bases from J, the junction contained 8 bases not matched to a gene. This CDR3 spans 15 amino acids. The germline CDR1 and CDR2 sequences are SGHAT and FQDESV (reference sequence). The CDR3 nucleotides are TGTGCCAGCAGCTCCCTGGGTAGCGGGAGGTATGAGCAGTTCTTC. It encodes CASSSLGSGRYEQFF. Using reference TRBV11-1 and TRBJ2-1 for the parts outside the CDR3, the full variable domain is EAEVAQSPRYKITEKSQAVAFWCDPISGHATLYWYRQILGQGPELLVQFQDESVVDDSQLPKDRFSAERLKGVDSTLKIQPAELGDSAMYLCASSSLGSGRYEQFFGPGTRLTVL.

The chain couples TRBV6-5 to TRBJ1-5, with D perhaps TRBD1 (6 bases). CDR3 length: 13 residues. The V end was cut by 10 bases, the J end by 6 bases, with 16 bases between. CDR1 and CDR2 (germline): MNHEY, SVGAGI. The CDR3 DNA reads as TGTGCCACGGAGGCAGGGGTTACTCAGCCCCAGCATTTT. Translated: CATEAGVTQPQHF.

This chain links TRBV6-5 with TRBJ2-7; no reliable D call. This CDR3 has 14 residues. The V and J ends lost 5 bases and 0 bases respectively, with 11 bases between them. Looked up from germline, CDR1 is MNHEY and CDR2 is SVGAGI. The CDR3 DNA is TGTGCCAGCAGTCTGAGACTCTACTCCTACGAGCAGTACTTC. The encoded protein is CASSLRLYSYEQYF.

This sequence joins TRBV6-6 and TRBJ1-1; D unclear. This CDR3 is 13 amino acids long. Trimming took off 6 bases at V and 5 bases at J, with 13 bases between the two ends. The germline V gene encodes CDR1 MNHNY and CDR2 SVGAGI (reference sequence). The chain's CDR3 is CASRLDGRTEAFF. The CDR3 DNA follows: TGTGCCAGCAGGTTGGACGGGAGAACTGAAGCTTTCTTT.

This chain links TRBV5-4 with TRBJ1-1; 8 bases line up with TRBD1. Germline V gene sequence: CDR1 SGHNT, CDR2 YYREEE (reference sequence). V gave up 5 bases and J gave up 0 bases; unmatched junction bases: 6. This CDR3 contains 15 residues. DNA for the CDR3: TGTGCCAGCAGGCAAGACAGGGGCATGAACACTGAAGCTTTCTTT. Protein sequence: CASRQDRGMNTEAFF.

This CDR3 is CASSQVGTARYGYTF. The DNA for the CDR3 is TGCGCCAGCAGCCAAGTGGGGACAGCACGCTATGGCTACACCTTC. The genes are TRBV4-1 and TRBJ1-2; 7 bases map to TRBD1. Germline V gene sequence: CDR1 MGHRA, CDR2 YSYEKL. The CDR3 has 15 residues. V lost 1 base and J lost 4; bases outside the gene matches: 6.